This T cell receptor (beta chain) was recovered during a study of blood T cell repertoires in COVID-19. Study at large: Donors in the United States, Italy and Spain gave samples during acute or convalescent COVID-19. The cDNA or gDNA used as material had been derived from T cells, B-cell-depleted T cells, or PBMCs.

The count of this clone is one. The germline gives CDR1 MNHEY, CDR2 SVGAGI. The CDR3 totals 16 residues. V was clipped by 0 bases and J by 5 bases, with 14 bases between them. As originally analysed: Counts of nucleated cells, estimated from reference gene primer amplification, were obtained. Some clones are missing from TCRdb's copy, which holds only in-frame ones; the method was immunoSEQ multiplex PCR. V and J calls and clone size come straight from that table; D and trimming were deduced from the DNA. The sample lists roughly 200,000 clones; more than 75% were seen once. Sequencing was performed on peripheral blood. The chain has TRBV6-5 and TRBJ2-4; D possibly corresponds to TRBD2 (5 bases). This receptor was identified in a woman between 35 and 50 years old with COVID-19, enrolled during active disease. The CDR3 here is CASSYSRGIQQNIQYF. CDR3 bases: TGTGCCAGCAGTTACTCAAGAGGGATTCAGCAAAACATTCAGTACTTC.